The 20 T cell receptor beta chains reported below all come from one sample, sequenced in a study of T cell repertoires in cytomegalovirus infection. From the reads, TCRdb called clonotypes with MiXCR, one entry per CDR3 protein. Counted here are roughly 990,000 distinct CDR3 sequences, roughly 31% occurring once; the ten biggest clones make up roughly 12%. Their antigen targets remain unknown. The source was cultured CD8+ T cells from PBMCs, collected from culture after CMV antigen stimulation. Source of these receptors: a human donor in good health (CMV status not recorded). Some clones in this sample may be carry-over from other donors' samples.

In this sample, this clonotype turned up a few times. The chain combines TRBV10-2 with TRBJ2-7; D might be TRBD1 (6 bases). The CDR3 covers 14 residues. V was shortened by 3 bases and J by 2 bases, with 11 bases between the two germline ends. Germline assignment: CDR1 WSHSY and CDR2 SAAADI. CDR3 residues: CASSEPGQPYEQYF. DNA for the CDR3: TGCGCCAGCAGTGAACCCGGACAGCCCTACGAGCAGTACTTC.

The CDR3 nucleotides read TGTGCCAGCAGCTTGAGACCCTGGACCCCTGAGCAGTTCTTC. Protein: CASSLRPWTPEQFF. J is TRBJ2-1 and V is TRBV9; D is uncertain. V was trimmed by 4 bases and J by 9 bases, leaving 17 bases between them. The germline gives CDR1 SGDLS, CDR2 YYNGEE. The CDR3 is made up of 14 amino acids. Complete variable domain (other parts from reference TRBV9 and TRBJ2-1): DSGVTQTPKHLITATGQRVTLRCSPRSGDLSVYWYQQSLDQGLQFLIQYYNGEERAKGNILERFSAQQFPDLHSELNLSSLELGDSALYFCASSLRPWTPEQFFGPGTRLTVL.

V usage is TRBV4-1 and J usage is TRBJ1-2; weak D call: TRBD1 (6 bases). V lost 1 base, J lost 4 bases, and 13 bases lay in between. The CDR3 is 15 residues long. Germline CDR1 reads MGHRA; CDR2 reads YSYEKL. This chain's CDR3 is CASSQARGEVYGYTF. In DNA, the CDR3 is TGCGCCAGCAGCCAAGCTAGGGGGGAGGTCTATGGCTACACCTTC.

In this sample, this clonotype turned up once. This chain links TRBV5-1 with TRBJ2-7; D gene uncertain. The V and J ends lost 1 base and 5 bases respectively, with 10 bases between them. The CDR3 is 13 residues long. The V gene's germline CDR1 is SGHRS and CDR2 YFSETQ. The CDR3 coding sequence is TGCGCCAGCAGCTTGTACACGCGCGACGAGCAGTACTTC. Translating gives CASSLYTRDEQYF.

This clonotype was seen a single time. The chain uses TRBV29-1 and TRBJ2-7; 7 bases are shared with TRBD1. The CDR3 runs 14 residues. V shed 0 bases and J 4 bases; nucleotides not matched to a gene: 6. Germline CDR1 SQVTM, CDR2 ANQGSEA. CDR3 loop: CSVEDSGQRYEQYF. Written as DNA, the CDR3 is TGCAGCGTTGAAGATTCGGGACAGAGATACGAGCAGTACTTC.

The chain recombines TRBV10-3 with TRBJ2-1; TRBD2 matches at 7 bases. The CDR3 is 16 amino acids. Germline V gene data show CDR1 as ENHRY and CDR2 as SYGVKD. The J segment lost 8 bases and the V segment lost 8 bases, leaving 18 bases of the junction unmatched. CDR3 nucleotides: TGTGCCATCTTGAGCCCCCTTGGCGGGGGAGGGGATGAGCAGTTCTTC. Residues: CAILSPLGGGGDEQFF.

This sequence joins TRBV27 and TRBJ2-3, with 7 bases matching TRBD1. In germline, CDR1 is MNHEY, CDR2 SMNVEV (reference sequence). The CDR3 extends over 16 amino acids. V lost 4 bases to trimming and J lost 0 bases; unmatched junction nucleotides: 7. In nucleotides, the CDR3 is TGTGCCAGCAGTTACTATCCGACAGGGAGCACAGATACGCAGTATTTT. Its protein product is CASSYYPTGSTDTQYF.

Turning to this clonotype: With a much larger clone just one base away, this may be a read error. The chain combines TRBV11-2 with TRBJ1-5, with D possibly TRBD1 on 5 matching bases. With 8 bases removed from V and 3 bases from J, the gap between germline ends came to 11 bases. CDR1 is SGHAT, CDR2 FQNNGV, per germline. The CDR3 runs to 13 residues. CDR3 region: CASGRGDNQPQHF. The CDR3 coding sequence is TGTGCCAGCGGCCGGGGGGACAATCAGCCCCAGCATTTT.

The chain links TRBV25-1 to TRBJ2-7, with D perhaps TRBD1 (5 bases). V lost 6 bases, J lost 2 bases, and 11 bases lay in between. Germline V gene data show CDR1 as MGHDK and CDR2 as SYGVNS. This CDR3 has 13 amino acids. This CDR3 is CASSLTDTYEQYV. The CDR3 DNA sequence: TGTGCCAGCAGCCTGACGGACACCTACGAGCAGTACGTC.

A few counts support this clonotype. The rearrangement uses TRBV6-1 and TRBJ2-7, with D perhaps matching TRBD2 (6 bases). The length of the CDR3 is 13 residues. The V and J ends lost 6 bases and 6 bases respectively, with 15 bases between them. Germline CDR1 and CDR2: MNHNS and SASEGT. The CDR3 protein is CASREGRVVEQYV. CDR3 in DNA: TGTGCCAGCAGGGAGGGCAGGGTAGTCGAGCAGTACGTC.

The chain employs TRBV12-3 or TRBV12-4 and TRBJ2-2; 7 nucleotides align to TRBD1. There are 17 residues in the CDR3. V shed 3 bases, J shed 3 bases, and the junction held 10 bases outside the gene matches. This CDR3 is CASSFSKGGRDTGELFF. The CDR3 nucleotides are TGTGCCAGCAGTTTTAGTAAAGGGGGCAGAGACACCGGGGAGCTGTTTTTT.

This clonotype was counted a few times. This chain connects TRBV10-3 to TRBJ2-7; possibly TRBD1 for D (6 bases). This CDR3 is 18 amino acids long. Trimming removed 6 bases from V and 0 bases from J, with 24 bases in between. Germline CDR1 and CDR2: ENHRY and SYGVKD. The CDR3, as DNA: TGTGCCATCAGCTCACAGGGTCCCAAGTCCCTTTACTCCTACGAGCAGTACGTC. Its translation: CAISSQGPKSLYSYEQYV.

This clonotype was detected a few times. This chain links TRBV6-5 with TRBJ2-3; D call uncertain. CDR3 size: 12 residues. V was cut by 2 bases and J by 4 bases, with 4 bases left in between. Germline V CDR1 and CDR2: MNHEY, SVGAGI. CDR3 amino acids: CASSYGSDTQYF. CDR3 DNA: TGTGCCAGCAGTTACGGGTCAGATACGCAGTATTTT.

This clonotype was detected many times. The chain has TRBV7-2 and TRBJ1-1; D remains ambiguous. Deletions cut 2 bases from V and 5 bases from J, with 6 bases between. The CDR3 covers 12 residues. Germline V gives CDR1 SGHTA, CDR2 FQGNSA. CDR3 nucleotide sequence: TGTGCCAGCAGCTTAATGGGAACTGAAGCTTTCTTT. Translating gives CASSLMGTEAFF.

CDR3 protein: CATSRGNWGEETQYF. CDR3 coding DNA: TGTGCCACCAGCAGAGGCAATTGGGGAGAAGAGACCCAGTACTTC. The J gene is TRBJ2-5, the V gene TRBV15; tentative D call: TRBD2 (5 bases). V lost 1 base to trimming and J lost 3 bases, with 12 bases between them. Per the germline V gene, CDR1 is LNHNV and CDR2 is YYDKDF (reference sequence). This CDR3 is 15 amino acids long.

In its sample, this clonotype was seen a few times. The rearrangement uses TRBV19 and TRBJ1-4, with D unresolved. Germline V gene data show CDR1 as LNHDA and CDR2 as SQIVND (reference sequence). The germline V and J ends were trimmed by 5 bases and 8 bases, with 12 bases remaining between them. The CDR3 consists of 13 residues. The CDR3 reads CASSVTASEKLFF. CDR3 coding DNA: TGTGCCAGTAGTGTTACGGCGTCCGAAAAACTGTTTTTT.

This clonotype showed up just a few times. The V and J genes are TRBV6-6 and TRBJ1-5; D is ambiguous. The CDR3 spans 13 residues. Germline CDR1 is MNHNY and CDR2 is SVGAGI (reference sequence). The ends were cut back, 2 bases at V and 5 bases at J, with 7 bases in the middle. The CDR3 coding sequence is TGTGCCAGCAGTTACATCCGGGATCAGCCCCAGCATTTT. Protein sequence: CASSYIRDQPQHF.

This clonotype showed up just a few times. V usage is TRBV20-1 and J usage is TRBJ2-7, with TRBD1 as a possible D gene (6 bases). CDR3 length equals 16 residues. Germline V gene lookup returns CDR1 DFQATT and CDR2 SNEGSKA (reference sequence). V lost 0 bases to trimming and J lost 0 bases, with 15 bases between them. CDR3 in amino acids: CSARDTRTESSYEQYF. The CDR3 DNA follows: TGCAGTGCTAGAGATACTCGGACAGAGAGCTCCTACGAGCAGTACTTC.

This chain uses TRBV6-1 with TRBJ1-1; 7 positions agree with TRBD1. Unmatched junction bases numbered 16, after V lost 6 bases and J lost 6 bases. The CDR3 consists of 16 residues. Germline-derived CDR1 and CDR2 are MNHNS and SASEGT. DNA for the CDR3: TGTGCCAGCAGCCTGGGACAGTTGGCTCAGGATGCTGAAGCTTTCTTT. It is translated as CASSLGQLAQDAEAFF.

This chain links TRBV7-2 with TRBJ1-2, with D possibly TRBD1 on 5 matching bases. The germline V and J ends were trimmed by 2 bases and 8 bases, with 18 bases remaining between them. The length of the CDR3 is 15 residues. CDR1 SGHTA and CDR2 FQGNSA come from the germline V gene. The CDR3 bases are TGTGCCAGCAGCTTATTAATGAGGCACCCAGGGGGCTACACCTTC. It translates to CASSLLMRHPGGYTF.